This TCR beta chain was obtained from a study of blood T cell repertoires in COVID-19. On the study more broadly: Samples came from the United States, Italy and Spain, spanning acute and convalescent COVID-19. PBMCs, B-cell-depleted T cells, or T cells were the source of the cDNA or gDNA that made up the material.

This clone was seen a handful of times. Original analysis: Nucleated cell counts were estimated from reference gene primer amplification. Data came from immunoSEQ multiplex PCR; TCRdb stores just in-frame clones and leaves some out. The V and J calls and the clone size are those of that table, but D and trimming were determined from the DNA. Of 300,000 to 450,000 clones listed, over 65% were seen once; the top ten hold around 1.1%. V lost 4 bases to trimming and J lost 0 bases; unmatched junction nucleotides: 3. From germline, CDR1 is MDHEN and CDR2 SYDVKM. CDR3 length equals 16 residues. This sequence joins TRBV28 and TRBJ1-6; TRBD1 aligns across 7 bases. The TCR was taken from a human donor with acute or convalescent COVID-19. The donor label of this sample is uncertain. Sequencing input: peripheral blood. CDR3 in amino acids: CASSYEGASYNSPLHF. CDR3 nucleotides: TGTGCCAGCAGTTACGAGGGGGCCTCCTATAATTCACCCCTCCACTTT.